This T cell receptor beta chain was identified in a study of T-cell memory formation after mild COVID-19. V was pared by 2 bases and J by 6 bases, with 5 bases between. This CDR3 is built from 12 residues. TCRdb recomputed calls from the 5' RACE reads with MiXCR, one row per CDR3 protein. Of 300,000 to 350,000 distinct CDR3 sequences in the sample, 19% were seen once. The sample taken for sequencing was PBMCs or a T cell subset sorted from them (not recorded which). The TCR comes from a man between 18 and 29 years old who had mild COVID-19 (a few samples of this study predate the infection). Cell type and time point are not known. The chain uses TRBV12-3 or TRBV12-4 and TRBJ1-5; D is unresolved. The CDR3 DNA is TGTGCCAGCAGTTTACAGCTTCAGCCCCAGCATTTT. This codes for CASSLQLQPQHF.